This entry describes one T cell receptor beta chain. Antigen: not known. The source of the sample is a study of T cell repertoires in cytomegalovirus infection. Across the whole study: Researchers turned to recently identified HLA-C-restricted CMV epitopes as well as well-studied HLA-B-restricted ones. CMV infection and matching HLA type were both indicated by public TCR beta signatures.

The study's findings and limits: The study identified carriers of CMV plus the relevant HLA from cumulative public TCR beta family frequency.

TCRdb recomputed calls from the reads with MiXCR, one row per CDR3 protein. The repertoire holds about 920,000 distinct CDR3 sequences, with under 40% as singletons. Sequenced material: cultured CD8+ T cells from PBMCs, taken from culture after CMV antigen stimulation. The sequence was collected from a human donor in good health (CMV status not recorded). Some clones in this sample may be carry-over from other donors' samples.

Here the CDR3 DNA reads TGTGCCAGCACCCCCCAGAGACTAGCGGGGGAACAAAGCACAGATACGCAGTATTTT. It yields the protein CASTPQRLAGEQSTDTQYF. The chain uses TRBV28 and TRBJ2-3; 12 nucleotides align to TRBD2. The CDR3 is 19 residues long. Losses at the gene ends were 7 bases for V and 0 bases for J; bases not matched to a gene: 14. Germline CDR1 and CDR2: MDHEN and SYDVKM.